The clone carrying this TCR beta chain has more than one count but fewer than ten. Via MiXCR, TCRdb re-called the RT-PCR reads, giving one row per CDR3 protein. The data contain fewer than 20,000 distinct CDR3 sequences, 27% of them singletons. The data belong to a study of patients and donors after allogeneic stem cell transplantation. Trimming left V 4 bases short and J 4 bases short, with 13 bases between. This CDR3 is 15 amino acids long. This receptor was taken from a human donor who was either an allogeneic HSCT recipient or a stem cell or donor lymphocyte infusion donor (not recorded which). It is not recorded whose cells these are; they may come from a transplant donor. The V call is TRBV12-3 or TRBV12-4, the J call TRBJ2-2, with D perhaps being TRBD1 or TRBD2 (5 bases each). Specimen: blood, either unsorted or a sorted T cell fraction (not recorded which). CDR3 loop: CASSSQTGRTGELFF. The CDR3 coding sequence is TGTGCCAGCAGTTCACAAACGGGACGCACCGGGGAGCTGTTTTTT.